Sequencing of this T cell receptor (beta chain) was carried out in a study of T cell repertoires in cytomegalovirus infection. Per germline, CDR1 MGHDK and CDR2 SYGVNS. V shed 6 bases and J shed 2 bases, with 10 bases lying between them. The CDR3 sequence is 13 residues long. In TCRdb, the reads were re-called with MiXCR into one record per CDR3 protein. The data hold under 50,000 distinct CDR3 sequences, with 20% to 25% observed a single time. In the case of this clonotype: The antigen is unknown.

Here the sequenced sample was CD8+ T cells from cultured PBMCs, taken from culture after CMV antigen stimulation. This TCR was sampled from a human donor in good health (CMV status not recorded). Some clones in this sample may be carry-over from other donors' samples. V is TRBV25-1 and J is TRBJ1-1; D possibly corresponds to TRBD1 (6 bases). The CDR3 DNA sequence: TGTGCCAGCAGGGACAGTTTCAACACTGAAGCTTTCTTT. Protein sequence: CASRDSFNTEAFF.